These 3 T cell receptor beta chains share one sample of origin, sequenced in a study of T cell changes during pregnancy in multiple sclerosis. Data came from immunoSEQ multiplex PCR; TCRdb stores just in-frame clones and leaves some out. The table lists 40,000 to 60,000 clones, 90% of them singletons. The specimen comprised peripheral blood, sampled in the first trimester of pregnancy. These receptor sequences come from a female donor in good health, enrolled as a control in a pregnancy study.

V is TRBV4-3 and J is TRBJ2-1; TRBD2 matches 8 bases. The length of the CDR3 is 16 residues. CDR1 LGHNA and CDR2 YSLEER come from the germline V gene. With V trimmed by 0 bases and J by 9 bases, 10 bases remained unmatched. The CDR3 bases are TGCGCCAGCAGCCAAGATTTGGGACTAGGATCCAGTGAGCAGTTCTTC. The encoded protein is CASSQDLGLGSSEQFF.

V is TRBV9 and J is TRBJ2-5; D is undetermined. The CDR3 runs 16 residues. The germline gives CDR1 SGDLS, CDR2 YYNGEE. V dropped 0 bases and J dropped 1 base, with 13 bases sitting between them. The CDR3: CASSVGPSVTQETQYF. CDR3 nucleotide sequence: TGTGCCAGCAGCGTAGGCCCCTCAGTTACCCAAGAGACCCAGTACTTC.

The chain joins TRBV19 to TRBJ2-7, with D possibly TRBD1 on 6 matching bases. The CDR3 consists of 13 residues. CDR1 and CDR2 (germline): LNHDA, SQIVND (reference sequence). Between the trimmed V and J ends, which lost 0 bases and 5 bases, there was a span of 8 bases. The CDR3 nucleotides are TGTGCCAGTAGTATAGACAGGGGAAACGAGCAGTACTTC. Encoded protein: CASSIDRGNEQYF.